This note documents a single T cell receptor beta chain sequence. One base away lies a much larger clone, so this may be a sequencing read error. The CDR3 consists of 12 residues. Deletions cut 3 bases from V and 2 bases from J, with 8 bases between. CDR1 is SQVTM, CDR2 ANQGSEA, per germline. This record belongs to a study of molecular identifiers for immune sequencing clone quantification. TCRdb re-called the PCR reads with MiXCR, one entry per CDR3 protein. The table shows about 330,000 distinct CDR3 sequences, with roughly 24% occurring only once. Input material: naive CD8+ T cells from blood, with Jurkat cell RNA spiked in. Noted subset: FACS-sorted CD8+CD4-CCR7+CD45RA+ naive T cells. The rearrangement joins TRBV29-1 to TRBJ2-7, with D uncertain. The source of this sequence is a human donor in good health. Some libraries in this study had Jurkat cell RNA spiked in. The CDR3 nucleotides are TGCAGCGTTGAGGGCAGAGCCTACGAGCAGTACTTC. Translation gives CSVEGRAYEQYF.